This record covers a single TCR beta chain. This entry is derived from a study of blood T cell repertoires in COVID-19. Only in-frame clones appear in the TCRdb table, and some are missing; sequencing was by immunoSEQ multiplex PCR. The table records about 310,000 clones, roughly 90% of them present only once. The CDR3 loop spans 16 amino acids. Germline CDR1 SEHNR, CDR2 FQNEAQ (reference sequence). Trimming removed 3 bases from V and 2 bases from J; junction bases left unmatched: 6. This sequence joins TRBV7-9 and TRBJ2-3; TRBD2 matches at 9 bases. This receptor was taken from a woman aged 25 to 39 with COVID-19, enrolled during active disease. Sequenced material: peripheral blood. CDR3 region: CASSFGLATFTDTQYF. CDR3 nucleotide sequence: TGTGCCAGCAGCTTCGGACTAGCGACTTTCACAGATACGCAGTATTTT.